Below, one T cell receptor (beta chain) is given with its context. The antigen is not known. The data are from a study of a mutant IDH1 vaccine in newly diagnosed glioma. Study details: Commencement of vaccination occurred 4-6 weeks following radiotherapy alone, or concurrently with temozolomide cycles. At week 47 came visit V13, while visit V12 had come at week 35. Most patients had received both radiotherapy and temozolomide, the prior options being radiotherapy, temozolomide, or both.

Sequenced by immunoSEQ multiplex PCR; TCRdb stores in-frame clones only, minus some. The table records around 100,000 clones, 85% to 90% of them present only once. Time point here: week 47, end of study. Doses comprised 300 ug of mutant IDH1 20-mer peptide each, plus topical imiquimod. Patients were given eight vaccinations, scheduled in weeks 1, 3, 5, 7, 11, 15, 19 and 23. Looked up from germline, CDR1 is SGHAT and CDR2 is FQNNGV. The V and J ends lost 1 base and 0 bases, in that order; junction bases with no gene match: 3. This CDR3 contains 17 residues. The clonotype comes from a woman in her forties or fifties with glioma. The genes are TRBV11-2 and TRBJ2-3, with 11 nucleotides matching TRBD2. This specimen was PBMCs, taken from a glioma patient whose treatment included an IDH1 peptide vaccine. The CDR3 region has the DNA TGTGCCAGCAGCTTAGTCAGACTAGCGGGGAGCACAGATACGCAGTATTTT. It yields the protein CASSLVRLAGSTDTQYF.